This is a list of T cell receptor beta chains from one sample in a study of blood T cell repertoires in COVID-19. Some clones are missing from TCRdb's copy, which holds only in-frame ones; the method was immunoSEQ multiplex PCR. Of some 120,000 clones in the sample, roughly 74% were seen once. The sample taken for sequencing was peripheral blood. These receptors were collected from a man aged 55 to 70 with acute or convalescent COVID-19. The CDR3 runs from the conserved cysteine through the conserved F or W. The D gene is left open where the match is weak. Some rows have no size entry. The others give once, few or many, or a class for an expanded clone.

v_gene	j_gene	d_gene	abundance	CDR3aa	CDR3nt
TRBV10-3	TRBJ2-1	TRBD2	-	CAISELAGGNNEQFF	TGTGCCATCAGTGAATTAGCGGGAGGTAACAATGAGCAGTTCTTC
TRBV5-1	TRBJ1-1	TRBD1	-	CASSQASRQGLGVGMNTEAFF	TGCGCCAGCAGCCAAGCTAGTAGACAGGGGCTCGGCGTGGGCATGAACACTGAAGCTTTCTTT
TRBV3-1/TRBV3-2	TRBJ1-1	-	-	CASTGLNTEAFF	TGTGCCAGTACAGGGCTGAACACTGAAGCTTTCTTT
TRBV19	TRBJ2-6	TRBD1	-	CASSPGTGVSGANVLTF	TGTGCCAGTAGTCCAGGGACAGGGGTCTCTGGGGCCAACGTCCTGACTTTC
TRBV21-1	TRBJ2-1	-	-	CASSKQEAGSYNEQFF	TGTGCCAGCAGCAAACAAGAAGCGGGCTCCTACAATGAGCAGTTCTTC
TRBV5-6	TRBJ1-5	-	once	CASSNYHRRPMKPQHF	TGTGCCAGCAGCAACTACCACAGGCGTCCCATGAAGCCCCAGCATTTT
TRBV4-2	TRBJ1-5	-	few	CASSQERGQPQHF	TGTGCCAGCAGCCAAGAGCGCGGTCAGCCCCAGCATTTT
TRBV9	TRBJ1-1	-	-	CASSAPGRMNTEAFF	TGTGCCAGCAGCGCCCCTGGGCGCATGAACACTGAAGCTTTCTTT
TRBV5-5	TRBJ1-2	-	-	CASSWAQGGYTF	TGTGCCAGCAGCTGGGCCCAAGGTGGCTACACCTTC
TRBV12-3/TRBV12-4	TRBJ1-2	-	-	CASTIGVIYGYTF	TGTGCCAGCACTATCGGGGTAATCTATGGCTACACCTTC
TRBV12-3/TRBV12-4	TRBJ1-1	-	-	CASRDNRNTEAFF	TGTGCCAGCAGAGACAACAGGAACACTGAAGCTTTCTTT
TRBV30	TRBJ2-3	-	-	CAWSRGATDTQYF	TGTGCCTGGAGTCGGGGGGCCACAGATACGCAGTATTTT
TRBV6-1	TRBJ1-4	-	-	CASSGWLGEKLFF	TGTGCCAGCTCCGGGTGGTTGGGTGAAAAACTGTTTTTT
TRBV6-5	TRBJ1-2	TRBD1	-	CASSYGGSTGDYGYTF	TGTGCCAGCAGTTACGGGGGGTCGACAGGGGACTATGGCTACACCTTC
TRBV3-1/TRBV3-2	TRBJ2-2	TRBD2	-	CASKKREAANTGELFF	TGTGCCAGCAAGAAGCGGGAGGCCGCGAACACCGGGGAGCTGTTTTTT
TRBV5-5	TRBJ2-1	-	-	CASSLATGTPYNEQFF	TGTGCCAGCAGCTTGGCAACGGGAACCCCCTACAATGAGCAGTTCTTC
TRBV5-6	TRBJ2-5	TRBD2	-	CASSLALLGGQETQYF	TGTGCCAGCAGCCTCGCCCTTCTCGGGGGGCAAGAGACCCAGTACTTC
TRBV11-3	TRBJ2-3	-	once	CASSYGRALATDTQYF	TGTGCCAGCAGTTACGGACGGGCTCTAGCAACAGATACGCAGTATTTT
TRBV3-1/TRBV3-2	TRBJ1-6	TRBD1	once	CASRTGVGFNSPLHF	TGTGCCAGCAGAACAGGGGTTGGATTTAATTCACCCCTCCACTTT
TRBV27	TRBJ1-6	-	few	CASSLREGNSPLHF	TGTGCCAGCAGTCTTAGGGAGGGAAATTCACCCCTCCACTTT
TRBV30	TRBJ2-2	-	few	CAWSLVGRELFF	TGTGCCTGGAGTCTGGTCGGTCGAGAGCTGTTTTTT
TRBV9	TRBJ1-1	TRBD1	once	CASSRGQGRTEAFF	TGTGCCAGCAGCCGGGGACAGGGAAGGACTGAAGCTTTCTTT
TRBV5-1	TRBJ2-7	-	-	CASSQDIGHNFNSYEQYF	TGCGCCAGCAGCCAGGACATCGGACACAACTTTAATTCCTACGAGCAGTACTTC
TRBV13	TRBJ1-2	TRBD1	-	CASSSQGARVDGYTF	TGTGCCAGCAGCTCGCAGGGGGCGCGGGTAGATGGCTACACCTTC
TRBV12-5	TRBJ2-7	TRBD1	-	CASGLRPLGQGSSYEQYF	TGTGCTAGTGGTTTGAGACCGTTGGGACAGGGGAGCTCCTACGAGCAGTACTTC
TRBV6-1	TRBJ1-6	TRBD1	-	CASSEGTASNSPLHF	TGTGCCAGCAGTGAGGGGACAGCCTCCAATTCACCCCTCCACTTT
TRBV11-2	TRBJ2-3	TRBD2	-	CASSIRGVLRDTQYF	TGTGCCAGCAGCATCCGGGGGGTCCTCCGGGATACGCAGTATTTT
TRBV5-4	TRBJ1-1	TRBD1	-	CASSPQGAVTEAFF	TGTGCCAGCAGCCCTCAGGGGGCTGTCACTGAAGCTTTCTTT
TRBV7-6	TRBJ2-7	TRBD1	-	CASSLAPTGATSYEQYF	TGTGCCAGCAGCTTAGCCCCAACAGGGGCAACCTCCTACGAGCAGTACTTC
TRBV6-6	TRBJ1-1	-	-	CASTVTPMATEAFF	TGTGCCAGCACCGTTACCCCGATGGCCACTGAAGCTTTCTTT
TRBV5-1	TRBJ1-4	-	-	CASSDRAPGEKLFF	TGCGCCAGCAGCGACCGGGCCCCGGGAGAAAAACTGTTTTTT
TRBV29-1	TRBJ2-1	TRBD2	-	CSGGSGGNEQFF	TGCAGCGGTGGTAGCGGGGGGAATGAGCAGTTCTTC
TRBV18	TRBJ1-2	-	-	CASSPQGVSYGYTF	TGTGCCAGCTCACCACAGGGGGTTAGCTATGGCTACACCTTC
TRBV7-3	TRBJ2-1	-	-	CASSLQQGEFSNEQFF	TGTGCCAGCAGCCTCCAACAGGGAGAGTTCAGCAATGAGCAGTTCTTC
TRBV27	TRBJ2-7	-	-	CARSPRVYEQYF	TGTGCCCGATCCCCCCGGGTCTACGAGCAGTACTTC
TRBV24-1	TRBJ2-3	-	-	CATSWSGVRDTQYF	TGTGCCACCAGTTGGTCGGGGGTGAGAGATACGCAGTATTTT
TRBV12-3/TRBV12-4	TRBJ1-1	-	-	CASSFLLNTEAFF	TGTGCCAGCAGTTTCCTCCTAAACACTGAAGCTTTCTTT
TRBV30	TRBJ1-2	TRBD1	-	CAFTKGQGGYGYTF	TGTGCCTTTACTAAGGGACAGGGCGGCTATGGCTACACCTTC
TRBV10-2	TRBJ1-2	TRBD1	-	CASSVRAQGVKNYGYTF	TGCGCCAGCAGTGTAAGAGCACAGGGGGTAAAGAACTATGGCTACACCTTC
TRBV28	TRBJ2-1	-	few	CASSLAGVSYNEQFF	TGTGCCAGCAGTTTAGCGGGCGTATCCTACAATGAGCAGTTCTTC
TRBV2	TRBJ2-3	-	-	CASSEWEALDTQYF	TGTGCCAGCAGTGAATGGGAGGCTTTAGATACGCAGTATTTT
TRBV6-5	TRBJ2-7	TRBD2	-	CASTELAGVEQYF	TGTGCCAGCACCGAGTTAGCGGGAGTCGAGCAGTACTTC
TRBV10-3	TRBJ2-1	TRBD1	-	CAISESMAGGHNEQFF	TGTGCCATCAGTGAGTCAATGGCAGGGGGACACAATGAGCAGTTCTTC
TRBV7-9	TRBJ1-4	TRBD1	-	CASSLGTGNEKLFF	TGTGCCAGCAGCTTAGGGACAGGGAATGAAAAACTGTTTTTT
TRBV30	TRBJ1-1	-	-	CAWRSSFNTEAFF	TGTGCCTGGAGATCAAGCTTCAACACTGAAGCTTTCTTT
TRBV6-5	TRBJ1-4	-	-	CASRGNEKLFF	TGTGCCAGCCGGGGTAATGAAAAACTGTTTTTT
TRBV11-2	TRBJ1-1	TRBD1	-	CASSLWAGGGNTEAFF	TGTGCCAGCAGCTTATGGGCAGGGGGCGGAAACACTGAAGCTTTCTTT
TRBV2	TRBJ2-1	-	-	CASSDPARASYNEQFF	TGTGCCAGCAGTGATCCCGCCAGGGCGAGTTACAATGAGCAGTTCTTC
TRBV27	TRBJ2-3	TRBD2	-	CASSFGANRGGGTDTQYF	TGTGCCAGCAGTTTTGGCGCGAATCGGGGGGGTGGCACAGATACGCAGTATTTT
TRBV3-1/TRBV3-2	TRBJ2-7	TRBD2	-	CASSQEKRASGRYGYEQYF	TGTGCCAGCAGCCAAGAAAAACGAGCTAGCGGGAGGTATGGGTACGAGCAGTACTTC
TRBV6-1	TRBJ1-2	-	-	CASSEAQQPLDGYTF	TGTGCCAGCAGTGAAGCGCAACAGCCTCTCGATGGCTACACCTTC
TRBV18	TRBJ1-1	-	-	CASSPLKPTEAFF	TGTGCCAGCTCCCCCTTGAAGCCTACTGAAGCTTTCTTT